Reported below is one T cell receptor beta chain. Germline-derived CDR1 and CDR2 are LGHDT and YNNKEL (reference sequence). V lost 4 bases and J 5 bases, leaving 12 bases between the germline ends. The CDR3 consists of 14 residues. This entry belongs to a study of T-cell reconstitution after alpha-beta-depleted transplantation in children. It was with unique molecular identifiers that the TCRbeta library was prepared. TCRdb reprocessed the PCR reads via MiXCR and lists one record per CDR3 protein. The sample shows 500,000 or so distinct CDR3 sequences, around a third of them seen only once. The sequenced sample was PBMCs from the stem cell graft donor, obtained from the stem cell graft. The clonotype was recovered from a human donor who donated a stem cell graft to a child with aplastic anemia. The V and J genes are TRBV3-1 and TRBJ2-4; tentative D call: TRBD2 (5 bases). In DNA, the CDR3 is TGTGCCAGCAGCCCGGGATCCTACGAAAACATTCAGTACTTC. Translating gives CASSPGSYENIQYF.